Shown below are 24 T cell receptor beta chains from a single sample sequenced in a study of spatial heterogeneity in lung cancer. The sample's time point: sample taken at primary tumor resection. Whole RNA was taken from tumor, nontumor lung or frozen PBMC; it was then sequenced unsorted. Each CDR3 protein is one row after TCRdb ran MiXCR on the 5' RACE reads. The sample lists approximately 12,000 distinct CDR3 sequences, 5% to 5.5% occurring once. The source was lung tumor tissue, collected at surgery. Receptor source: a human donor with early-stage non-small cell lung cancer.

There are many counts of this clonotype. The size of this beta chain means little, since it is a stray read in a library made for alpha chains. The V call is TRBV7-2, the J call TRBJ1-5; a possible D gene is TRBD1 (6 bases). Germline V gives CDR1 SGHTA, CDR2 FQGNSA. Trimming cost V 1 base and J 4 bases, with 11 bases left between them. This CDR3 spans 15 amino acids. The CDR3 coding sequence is TGTGCCAGCAGCTTAGAACAGGGATTGAATCAGCCCCAGCATTTT. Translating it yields CASSLEQGLNQPQHF.

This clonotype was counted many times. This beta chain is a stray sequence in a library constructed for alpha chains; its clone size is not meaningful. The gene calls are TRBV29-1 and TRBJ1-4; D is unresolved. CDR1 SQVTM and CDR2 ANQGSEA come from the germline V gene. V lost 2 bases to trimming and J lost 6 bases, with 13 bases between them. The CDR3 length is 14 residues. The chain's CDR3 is CSVEKTRNDEKLFF. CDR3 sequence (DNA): TGCAGCGTTGAAAAGACGAGAAACGATGAAAAACTGTTTTTT.

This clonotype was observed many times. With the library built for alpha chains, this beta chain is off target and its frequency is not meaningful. CDR3 residues: CASSHEPTGELFF. CDR3 bases: TGTGCCAGCAGCCATGAACCCACCGGGGAGCTGTTTTTT. V and J are TRBV7-9 and TRBJ2-2, with D hard to call. CDR3 length: 13 residues. CDR1 is SEHNR and CDR2 is FQNEAQ in the germline V gene (reference sequence). Trimming stripped 5 bases from V and 4 bases from J, with 8 bases between. Together with reference TRBV7-9 and TRBJ2-2, the CDR3 gives the full variable domain: DTGVSQNPRHKITKRGQNVTFRCDPISEHNRLYWYRQTLGQGPEFLTYFQNEAQLEKSRLLSDRFSAERPKGSFSTLEIQRTEQGDSAMYLCASSHEPTGELFFGEGSRLTVL.

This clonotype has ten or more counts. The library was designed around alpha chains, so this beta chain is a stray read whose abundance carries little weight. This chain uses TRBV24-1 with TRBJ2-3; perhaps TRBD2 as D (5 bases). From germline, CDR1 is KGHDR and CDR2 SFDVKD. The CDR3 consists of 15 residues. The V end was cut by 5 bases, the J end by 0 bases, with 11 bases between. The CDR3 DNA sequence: TGTGCCACCAGTGTGACGGGGATGAGCACAGATACGCAGTATTTT. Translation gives CATSVTGMSTDTQYF.

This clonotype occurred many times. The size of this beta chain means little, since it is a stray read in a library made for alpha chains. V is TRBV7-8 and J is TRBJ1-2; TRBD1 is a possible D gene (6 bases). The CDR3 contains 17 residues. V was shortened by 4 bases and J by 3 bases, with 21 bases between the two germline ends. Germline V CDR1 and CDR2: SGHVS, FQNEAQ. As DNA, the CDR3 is TGTGCCAGCAGCTCCCTTTGGTCGGGGACAACCGACTATGGCTACACCTTC. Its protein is CASSSLWSGTTDYGYTF. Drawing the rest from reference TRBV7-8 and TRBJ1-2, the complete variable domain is GAGVSQSPRYKVAKRGQDVALRCDPISGHVSLFWYQQALGQGPEFLTYFQNEAQLDKSGLPSDRFFAERPEGSVSTLKIQRTQQEDSAVYLCASSSLWSGTTDYGYTFGSGTRLTVV.

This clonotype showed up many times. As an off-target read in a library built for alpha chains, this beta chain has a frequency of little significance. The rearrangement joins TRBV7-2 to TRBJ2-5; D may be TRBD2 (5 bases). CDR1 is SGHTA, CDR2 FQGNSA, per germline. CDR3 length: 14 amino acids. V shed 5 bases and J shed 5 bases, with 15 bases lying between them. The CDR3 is CASSGSRVGETQYF. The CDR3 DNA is TGTGCCAGCAGCGGGAGTAGGGTGGGTGAGACCCAGTACTTC.

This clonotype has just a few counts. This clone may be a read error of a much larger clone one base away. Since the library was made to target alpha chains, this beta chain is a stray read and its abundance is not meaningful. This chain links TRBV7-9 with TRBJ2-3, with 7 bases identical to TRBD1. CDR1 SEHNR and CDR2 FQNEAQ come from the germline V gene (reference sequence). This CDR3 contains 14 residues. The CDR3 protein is CVSSFGQGTDTQYF. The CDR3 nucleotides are TGTGTCAGCAGCTTCGGACAGGGCACAGATACGCAGTATTTT.

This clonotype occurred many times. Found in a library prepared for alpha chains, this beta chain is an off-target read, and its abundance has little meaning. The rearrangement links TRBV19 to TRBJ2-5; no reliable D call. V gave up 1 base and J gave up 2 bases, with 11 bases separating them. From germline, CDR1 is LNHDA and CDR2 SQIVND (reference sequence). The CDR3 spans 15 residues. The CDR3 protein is CASSIGPLRQETQYF. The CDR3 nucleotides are TGTGCCAGTAGTATAGGCCCCCTAAGGCAAGAGACCCAGTACTTC.

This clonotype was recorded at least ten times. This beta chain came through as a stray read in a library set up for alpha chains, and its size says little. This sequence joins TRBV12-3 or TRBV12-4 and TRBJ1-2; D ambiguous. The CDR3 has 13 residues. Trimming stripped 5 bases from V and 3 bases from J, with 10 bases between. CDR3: CASSRERYYGYTF. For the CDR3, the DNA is TGTGCCAGCAGTCGGGAGCGTTACTATGGCTACACCTTC.

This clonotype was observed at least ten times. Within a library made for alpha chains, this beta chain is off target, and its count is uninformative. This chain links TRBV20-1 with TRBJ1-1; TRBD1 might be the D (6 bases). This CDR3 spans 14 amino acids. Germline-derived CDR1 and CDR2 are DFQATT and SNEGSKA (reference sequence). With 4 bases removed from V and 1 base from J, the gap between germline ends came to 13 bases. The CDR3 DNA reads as TGCAGTGCTAATAGGGGGGGACAGAACACTGAAGCTTTCTTT. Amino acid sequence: CSANRGGQNTEAFF.

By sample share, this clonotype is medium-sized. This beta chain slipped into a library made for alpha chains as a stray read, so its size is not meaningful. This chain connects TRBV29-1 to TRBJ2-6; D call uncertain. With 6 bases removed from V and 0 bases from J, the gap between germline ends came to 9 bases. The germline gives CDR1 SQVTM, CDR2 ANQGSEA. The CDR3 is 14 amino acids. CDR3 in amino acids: CSVPNTSGANVLTF. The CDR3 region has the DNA TGCAGCGTCCCTAATACCTCTGGGGCCAACGTCCTGACTTTC.

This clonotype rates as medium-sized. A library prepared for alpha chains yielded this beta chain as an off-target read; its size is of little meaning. DNA for the CDR3: TGCGCCAGCAGCTTGGGTTGGGACAACAATCAGCCCCAGCATTTT. Translated, it gives CASSLGWDNNQPQHF. The V gene is TRBV5-1, the J gene TRBJ1-5; a weak D match, TRBD1 (6 bases). Germline values: CDR1 SGHRS, CDR2 YFSETQ. Trimming took off 0 bases at V and 3 bases at J, with 10 bases between the two ends. This CDR3 comprises 15 residues.

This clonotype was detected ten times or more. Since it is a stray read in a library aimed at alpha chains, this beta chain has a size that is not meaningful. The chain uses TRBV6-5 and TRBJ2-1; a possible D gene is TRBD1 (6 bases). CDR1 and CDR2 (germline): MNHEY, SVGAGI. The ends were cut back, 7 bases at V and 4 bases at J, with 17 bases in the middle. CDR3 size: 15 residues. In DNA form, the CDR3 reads TGTGCCAGCACCGTGGCAGGGGCTGAATACAATGAGCAGTTCTTC. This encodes CASTVAGAEYNEQFF.

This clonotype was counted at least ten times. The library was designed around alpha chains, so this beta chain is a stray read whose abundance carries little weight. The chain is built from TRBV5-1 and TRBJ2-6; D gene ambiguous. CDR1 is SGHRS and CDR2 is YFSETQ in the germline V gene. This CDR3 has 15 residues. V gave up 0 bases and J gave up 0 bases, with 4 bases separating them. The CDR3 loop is CASSLEGSGANVLTF. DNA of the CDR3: TGCGCCAGCAGCTTGGAGGGCTCTGGGGCCAACGTCCTGACTTTC.

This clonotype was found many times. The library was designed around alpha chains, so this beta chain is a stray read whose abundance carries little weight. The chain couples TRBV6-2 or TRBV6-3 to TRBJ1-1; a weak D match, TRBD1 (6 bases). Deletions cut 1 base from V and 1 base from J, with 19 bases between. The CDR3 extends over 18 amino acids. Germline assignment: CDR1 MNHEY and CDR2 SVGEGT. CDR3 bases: TGTGCCAGCAGTTACTTCATTACAGGGAGCTTCCCGAACACTGAAGCTTTCTTT. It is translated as CASSYFITGSFPNTEAFF.

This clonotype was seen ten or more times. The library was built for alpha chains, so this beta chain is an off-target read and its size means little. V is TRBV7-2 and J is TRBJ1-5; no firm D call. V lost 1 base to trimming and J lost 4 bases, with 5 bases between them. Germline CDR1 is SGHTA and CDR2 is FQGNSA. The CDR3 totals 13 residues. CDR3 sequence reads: CASSLDGNQPQHF. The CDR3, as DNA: TGTGCCAGCAGCTTAGATGGAAATCAGCCCCAGCATTTT.

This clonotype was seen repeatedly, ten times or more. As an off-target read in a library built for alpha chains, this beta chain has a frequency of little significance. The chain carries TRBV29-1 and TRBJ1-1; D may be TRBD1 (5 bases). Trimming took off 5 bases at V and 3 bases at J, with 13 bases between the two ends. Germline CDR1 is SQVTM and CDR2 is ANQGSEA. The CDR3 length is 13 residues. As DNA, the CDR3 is TGCAGCGTTCAAAGGGGCGCGGACACTGAAGCTTTCTTT. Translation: CSVQRGADTEAFF. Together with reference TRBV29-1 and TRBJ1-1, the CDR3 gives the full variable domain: SAVISQKPSRDICQRGTSLTIQCQVDSQVTMMFWYRQQPGQSLTLIATANQGSEATYESGFVIDKFPISRPNLTFSTLTVSNMSPEDSSIYLCSVQRGADTEAFFGQGTRLTVV.

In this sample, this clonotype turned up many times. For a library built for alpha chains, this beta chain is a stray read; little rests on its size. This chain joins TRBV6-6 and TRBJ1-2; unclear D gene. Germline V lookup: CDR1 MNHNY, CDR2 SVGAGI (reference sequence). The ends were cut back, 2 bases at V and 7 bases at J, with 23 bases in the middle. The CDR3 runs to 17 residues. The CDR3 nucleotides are TGTGCCAGCAGTTACGCGATGGGAGCGCAAAGGTCGGGTGGCTACACCTTC. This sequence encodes CASSYAMGAQRSGGYTF.

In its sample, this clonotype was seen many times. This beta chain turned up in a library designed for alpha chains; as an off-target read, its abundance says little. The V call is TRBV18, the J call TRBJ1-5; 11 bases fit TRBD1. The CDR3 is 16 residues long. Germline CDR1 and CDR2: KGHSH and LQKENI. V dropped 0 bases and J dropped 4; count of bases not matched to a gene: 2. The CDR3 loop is CASSPPGTGGNQPQHF. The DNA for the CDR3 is TGTGCCAGCTCACCACCCGGGACAGGGGGAAATCAGCCCCAGCATTTT.

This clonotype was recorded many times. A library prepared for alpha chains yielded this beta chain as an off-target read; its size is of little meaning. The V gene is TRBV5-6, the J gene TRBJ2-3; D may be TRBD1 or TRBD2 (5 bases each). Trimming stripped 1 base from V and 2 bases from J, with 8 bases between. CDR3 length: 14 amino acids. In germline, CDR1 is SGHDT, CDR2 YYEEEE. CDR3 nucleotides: TGTGCCAGCAGCTTGCCGGGGACCACAGATACGCAGTATTTT. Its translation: CASSLPGTTDTQYF. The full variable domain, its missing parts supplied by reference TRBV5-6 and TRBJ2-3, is DAGVTQSPTHLIKTRGQQVTLRCSPKSGHDTVSWYQQALGQGPQFIFQYYEEEERQRGNFPDRFSGHQFPNYSSELNVNALLLGDSALYLCASSLPGTTDTQYFGPGTRLTVL.

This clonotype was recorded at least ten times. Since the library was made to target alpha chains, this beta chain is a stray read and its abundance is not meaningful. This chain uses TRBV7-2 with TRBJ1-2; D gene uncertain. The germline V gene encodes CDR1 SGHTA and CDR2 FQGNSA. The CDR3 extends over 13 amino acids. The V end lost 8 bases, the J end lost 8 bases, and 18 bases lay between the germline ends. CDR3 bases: TGTGCCAGCTCGACCCAAATCCGCGAGGGCTACACCTTC. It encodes CASSTQIREGYTF. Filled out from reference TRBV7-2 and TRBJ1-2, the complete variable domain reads GAGVSQSPSNKVTEKGKDVELRCDPISGHTALYWYRQSLGQGLEFLIYFQGNSAPDKSGLPSDRFSAERTGGSVSTLTIQRTQQEDSAVYLCASSTQIREGYTFGSGTRLTVV.

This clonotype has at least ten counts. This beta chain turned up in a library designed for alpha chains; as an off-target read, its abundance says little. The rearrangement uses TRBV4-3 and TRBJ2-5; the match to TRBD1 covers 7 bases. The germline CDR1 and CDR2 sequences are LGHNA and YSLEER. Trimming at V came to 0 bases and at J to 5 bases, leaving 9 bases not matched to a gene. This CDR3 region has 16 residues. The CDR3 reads CASSQDLARGSETQYF. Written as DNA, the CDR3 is TGCGCCAGCAGCCAAGATTTGGCCAGGGGGTCGGAGACCCAGTACTTC.

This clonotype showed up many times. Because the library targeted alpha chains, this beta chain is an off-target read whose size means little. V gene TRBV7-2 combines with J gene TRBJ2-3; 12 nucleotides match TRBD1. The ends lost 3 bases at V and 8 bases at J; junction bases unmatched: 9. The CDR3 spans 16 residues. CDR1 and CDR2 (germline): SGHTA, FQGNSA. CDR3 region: CASSFHGTGGYVTQYF. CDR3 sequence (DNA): TGTGCCAGCAGCTTCCACGGGACAGGGGGCTATGTTACGCAGTATTTT.

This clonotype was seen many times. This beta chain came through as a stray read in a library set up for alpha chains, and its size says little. The CDR3 DNA sequence: TGCAGCGCCGTAGCGGCGAAACCTCCCTACGAGCAGTACGTC. Its protein product is CSAVAAKPPYEQYV. J is TRBJ2-7 and V is TRBV29-1; maybe TRBD2 (6 bases). V was cut by 7 bases and J by 2 bases, with 18 bases left in between. Germline assignment: CDR1 SQVTM and CDR2 ANQGSEA. CDR3 length equals 14 residues.